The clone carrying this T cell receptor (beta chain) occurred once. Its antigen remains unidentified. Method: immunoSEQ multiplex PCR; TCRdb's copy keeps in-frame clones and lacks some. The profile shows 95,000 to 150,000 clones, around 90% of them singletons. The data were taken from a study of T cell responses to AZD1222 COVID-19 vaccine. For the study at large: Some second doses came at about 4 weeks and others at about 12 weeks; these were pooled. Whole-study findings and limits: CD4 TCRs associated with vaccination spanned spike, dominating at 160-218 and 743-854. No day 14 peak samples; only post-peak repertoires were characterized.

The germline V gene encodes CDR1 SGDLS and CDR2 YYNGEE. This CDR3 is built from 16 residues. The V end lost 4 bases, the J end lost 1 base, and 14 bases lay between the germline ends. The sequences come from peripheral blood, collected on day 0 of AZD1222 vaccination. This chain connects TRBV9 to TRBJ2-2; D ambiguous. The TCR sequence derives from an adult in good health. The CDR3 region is CASSRIAAVNTGELFF. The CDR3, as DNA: TGTGCCAGCAGCCGGATTGCGGCCGTGAACACCGGGGAGCTGTTTTTT.